Sequencing of this TCR beta chain was carried out in a study of T cells in Graves' hyperthyroidism and ophthalmopathy. The junction had 8 bases not matched to a gene; V was cut back by 3 bases and J by 4 bases. The CDR3 length is 15 residues. This clonotype turned up a few times. What was amplified from RNA transcripts were TCR beta CDR3 regions. First-round RT-PCR of the TCR CDR3 relied on the HTBI primer set. TCRdb independently ran MiXCR on the multiplex PCR reads; one entry per CDR3 protein. The sample includes 300,000 to 450,000 distinct CDR3 sequences, over 11% of them seen just once. The sequence was collected from a woman aged 55-69 years with Graves' hyperthyroidism. Sequences were obtained from blood. This chain links TRBV12-3 or TRBV12-4 with TRBJ2-7; 8 bases are a match to TRBD1. The DNA of the CDR3 is TGTGCCAGCAGTTTCACCATGACAGGGGAATACGAGCAGTACTTC. This translates into CASSFTMTGEYEQYF.